Following are 22 T cell receptor beta chains from one sample sequenced in a study of spatial heterogeneity in lung cancer. Documented time point: sample taken at primary tumor resection. Whole RNA came from tumor, nontumor lung or frozen PBMC and was sequenced without being sorted. MiXCR, applied by TCRdb to the 5' RACE reads, yields one record per CDR3 protein. The sample comprises a few thousand distinct CDR3 sequences, 20% to 25% of which are singletons, and approximately 23% rests with the top ten. The sequencing used normal lung tissue next to the tumor, collected at surgery. These TCRs come from a female donor with early-stage non-small cell lung cancer.

In this sample, this clonotype is medium-sized. This beta chain represents an off-target read in a library built for alpha chains; its size is of limited meaning. This rearrangement joins TRBV5-5 to TRBJ2-3; D not resolved. V was pared by 4 bases and J by 1 base, with 19 bases between. CDR3 size: 17 residues. Per germline, CDR1 SGHKS and CDR2 YYEKEE (reference sequence). CDR3 nucleotide sequence: TGTGCCAGCAGCCCCCCAGGTACCCAGAGCCGCACAGATACGCAGTATTTT. Amino acid sequence: CASSPPGTQSRTDTQYF.

Sample share makes this clonotype medium-sized. Little can be read into the size of this beta chain, an off-target read in a library designed for alpha chains. This chain links TRBV7-2 with TRBJ2-4, with D possibly TRBD2 on 6 matching bases. The CDR3 sequence is 17 residues long. Looked up from germline, CDR1 is SGHTA and CDR2 is FQGNSA. Trimming took off 3 bases at V and 1 base at J, with 16 bases between the two ends. CDR3 protein: CASSFTSPGSAKNIQYF. The DNA of the CDR3 is TGTGCCAGCAGCTTCACTAGCCCTGGGAGTGCCAAAAACATTCAGTACTTC.

This clonotype is deemed medium-sized. This beta chain is an off-target read within a library intended for alpha chains, so its frequency means little. J is TRBJ2-1 and V is TRBV2; 15 nucleotides agree with TRBD2. The CDR3 runs to 15 residues. CDR1 is SNHLY, CDR2 FYNNEI, per germline. V lost 6 bases to trimming and J lost 9 bases; unmatched junction nucleotides: 6. The CDR3 nucleotides read TGTGCCAGCAGCAGGACTAGCGGGGGGGCGATTGAGCAGTTCTTC. Its protein product is CASSRTSGGAIEQFF. Based on the CDR3 plus reference TRBV2 and TRBJ2-1, the full variable domain is EPEVTQTPSHQVTQMGQEVILRCVPISNHLYFYWYRQILGQKVEFLVSFYNNEISEKSEIFDDQFSVERPDGSNFTLKIRSTKLEDSAMYFCASSRTSGGAIEQFFGPGTRLTVL.

Remarks on this clonotype: This beta chain slipped into a library made for alpha chains as a stray read, so its size is not meaningful. The V and J genes are TRBV12-3 or TRBV12-4 and TRBJ2-7, with 12 bases aligning to TRBD1. The CDR3 loop spans 15 amino acids. V gave up 8 bases and J gave up 0 bases; unmatched junction bases: 5. CDR3 region: CASGGDRGPSYEQYF. CDR3 DNA: TGTGCCAGCGGGGGGGACAGGGGGCCCTCCTACGAGCAGTACTTC.

With regard to this clonotype: In a library made to pick up alpha chains, this beta chain is a stray read with a size that means little. The CDR3 DNA reads TGTGCCAGCAGCCCGACCGGGCCCCCTTTTAATGAGCAGTTCTTC. Translation gives CASSPTGPPFNEQFF. The chain couples TRBV3-1 to TRBJ2-1; D remains unclear. The CDR3 loop spans 15 amino acids. Between the trimmed V and J ends, which lost 4 bases and 7 bases, there was a span of 17 bases. Per germline, CDR1 LGHDT and CDR2 YNNKEL (reference sequence).

By share, this clonotype counts as medium-sized (0.01 to 0.1%). In a library made to pick up alpha chains, this beta chain is a stray read with a size that means little. CDR3: CSARDSSETQYF. The CDR3 region has the DNA TGCAGTGCTAGAGATTCCTCGGAGACCCAGTACTTC. The V call is TRBV20-1, the J call TRBJ2-5, with D unresolved. The CDR3 covers 12 residues. V was shortened by 0 bases and J by 5 bases, with 7 bases between the two germline ends. Germline-derived CDR1 and CDR2 are DFQATT and SNEGSKA (reference sequence).

This clonotype is labeled as medium-sized. Found in a library prepared for alpha chains, this beta chain is an off-target read, and its abundance has little meaning. The V call is TRBV20-1, the J call TRBJ1-2, with 7 bases fitting TRBD1. CDR3 size: 11 residues. Germline CDR1 DFQATT, CDR2 SNEGSKA (reference sequence). The junction had 2 bases not matched to a gene; V was cut back by 7 bases and J by 3 bases. For the CDR3, the DNA is TGCAGTGTCGGGACAGACTATGGCTACACCTTC. It encodes CSVGTDYGYTF.

This clonotype was detected only a few times. This beta chain represents an off-target read in a library built for alpha chains; its size is of limited meaning. The chain uses TRBV7-9 and TRBJ2-3; 8 bases match TRBD1. Germline V gives CDR1 SEHNR, CDR2 FQNEAQ (reference sequence). This CDR3 comprises 13 residues. V gave up 5 bases and J gave up 4 bases; unmatched junction bases: 2. The CDR3 region is CASSPRGPDTQYF. The CDR3 nucleotides are TGTGCCAGCAGCCCCAGGGGGCCAGATACGCAGTATTTT. Full variable domain (outside the CDR3, taken from reference TRBV7-9 and TRBJ2-3): DTGVSQNPRHKITKRGQNVTFRCDPISEHNRLYWYRQTLGQGPEFLTYFQNEAQLEKSRLLSDRFSAERPKGSFSTLEIQRTEQGDSAMYLCASSPRGPDTQYFGPGTRLTVL.

Worth noting for this clonotype: In a library made to pick up alpha chains, this beta chain is a stray read with a size that means little. The chain links TRBV2 to TRBJ1-5; D is unresolved. Trimming took 1 base from V and 6 from J, leaving 4 bases between them. The CDR3 loop spans 12 amino acids. Per germline, CDR1 SNHLY and CDR2 FYNNEI. The CDR3 bases are TGTGCCAGCAGTGAAGTAGGTCAGCCCCAGCATTTT. Translation gives CASSEVGQPQHF.

This clonotype is medium-sized by share. The library was built for alpha chains, so this beta chain is an off-target read and its size means little. The chain combines TRBV14 with TRBJ2-7; tentatively, D is TRBD1 or TRBD2 (7 bases each). CDR3 length: 19 amino acids. The germline V and J ends were trimmed by 3 bases and 4 bases, with 28 bases remaining between them. CDR1 and CDR2 from the germline V gene are SGHDN and FVKESK. The CDR3 is CASSQGRTGTREIRYEQYF. Written as DNA, the CDR3 is TGTGCCAGCAGCCAGGGTAGGACAGGCACGCGGGAGATTAGATACGAGCAGTACTTC.

This clonotype is judged large. The size of this beta chain means little, since it is a stray read in a library made for alpha chains. CDR3 bases: TGTGCCAGCAGGGGACCGGGGGGCGACAAAAACATTCAGTACTTC. Its translation: CASRGPGGDKNIQYF. The chain recombines TRBV6-2 or TRBV6-3 with TRBJ2-4, with D perhaps matching TRBD2 (7 bases). V gave up 6 bases and J gave up 3 bases, with 15 bases separating them. This CDR3 contains 15 residues. Germline CDR1 is MNHEY and CDR2 is SVGEGT.

Comments on this clonotype: This beta chain lies outside the target of a library built for alpha chains; its clone size means little. J is TRBJ2-1 and V is TRBV28; tentative D call: TRBD2 (5 bases). The CDR3 length is 16 residues. Trimming removed 7 bases at V and 0 bases at J, with 16 bases between. Looked up from germline, CDR1 is MDHEN and CDR2 is SYDVKM. The chain's CDR3 is CASTLIGGSSYNEQFF. CDR3 DNA sequence: TGTGCCAGCACCTTGATCGGAGGCAGCTCCTACAATGAGCAGTTCTTC.

Turning to this clonotype: The library was built for alpha chains, so this beta chain is an off-target read and its size means little. The chain combines TRBV29-1 with TRBJ2-7; D might be TRBD2 (6 bases). Germline-derived CDR1 and CDR2 are SQVTM and ANQGSEA. The V end lost 0 bases, the J end lost 5 bases, and 11 bases lay between the germline ends. The CDR3 runs to 13 residues. The CDR3 loop reads CSVEEARGNEQYF. Here the CDR3 DNA reads TGCAGCGTTGAAGAAGCGCGGGGCAACGAGCAGTACTTC.

In its sample, this clonotype ranks as medium-sized (0.01 to 0.1%). This beta chain is a stray read from a library made for alpha chains; its abundance is not meaningful. The chain is built from TRBV20-1 and TRBJ2-5; no reliable D call. With 6 bases removed from V and 2 bases from J, the gap between germline ends came to 4 bases. CDR1 and CDR2 from the germline V gene are DFQATT and SNEGSKA (reference sequence). The length of the CDR3 is 10 residues. In DNA form, the CDR3 reads TGCAGTGCGGGACAAGAGACCCAGTACTTC. This encodes CSAGQETQYF.

This clonotype was counted ten times or more. With the library built for alpha chains, this beta chain is off target and its frequency is not meaningful. The chain links TRBV29-1 to TRBJ2-7, with 8 bases identical to TRBD2. V was clipped by 1 base and J by 2 bases; unmatched bases: 4. This CDR3 is 14 amino acids long. Germline CDR1 is SQVTM and CDR2 is ANQGSEA. This CDR3 is CSVEGLAGAYEQYF. The CDR3 DNA reads as TGCAGCGTTGAAGGGCTAGCGGGTGCCTACGAGCAGTACTTC.

By share, this clonotype counts as medium-sized. As an off-target read in a library built for alpha chains, this beta chain has a frequency of little significance. The chain has TRBV5-1 and TRBJ1-3; no clear D gene. Trimming cost V 4 bases and J 0 bases, with 14 bases left between them. From germline, CDR1 is SGHRS and CDR2 YFSETQ. The CDR3 is 16 residues long. The CDR3 nucleotides are TGCGCCAGCAGCAACGACCCTCTAGGCTCTGGAAACACCATATATTTT. Translating gives CASSNDPLGSGNTIYF.

This clonotype was recorded many times. This beta chain appears as a stray read in a library generated for alpha chains; its size is not informative. The chain employs TRBV2 and TRBJ1-5; D is possibly TRBD1 (5 bases). The CDR3 is 14 residues long. Deletions cut 3 bases from V and 3 bases from J, with 9 bases between. Looked up from germline, CDR1 is SNHLY and CDR2 is FYNNEI. In DNA, the CDR3 is TGTGCCAGCAGTGACAGGGTCCCCAATCAGCCCCAGCATTTT. The encoded protein is CASSDRVPNQPQHF.

As to this clonotype: This beta chain lies outside the target of a library built for alpha chains; its clone size means little. The chain carries TRBV12-3 or TRBV12-4 and TRBJ1-2, with D tentatively TRBD1 (5 bases). V dropped 3 bases and J dropped 4 bases, with 12 bases sitting between them. The CDR3 loop spans 14 amino acids. The CDR3 DNA is TGTGCCAGCAGTTTGCGACAGTCTTTCTATGGCTACACCTTC. This gives the protein CASSLRQSFYGYTF.

This clonotype was found many times. The library was built for alpha chains, so this beta chain is an off-target read and its size means little. The rearrangement links TRBV12-5 to TRBJ1-6, with D tentatively TRBD1 (6 bases). Trimming cost V 2 bases and J 10 bases, with 12 bases left between them. The CDR3 is 14 residues long. Germline V gene sequence: CDR1 LGHNT, CDR2 FRNRAP. The CDR3 here is CASGLTGKGSPLHF. CDR3 DNA: TGTGCTAGTGGTTTGACAGGGAAGGGATCACCCCTCCACTTT.

This clonotype is medium-sized in the sample. A library made for alpha chains picked up this beta chain off target, so its size means little. The chain is built from TRBV10-3 and TRBJ1-6, with 7 bases matching TRBD1. CDR3 length: 16 residues. V shed 4 bases and J 6 bases; nucleotides not matched to a gene: 9. Per germline, CDR1 ENHRY and CDR2 SYGVKD. The CDR3 DNA sequence: TGTGCCATCAGTGCCAGCCCGGGACAGTTTAATTCACCCCTCCACTTT. It encodes CAISASPGQFNSPLHF.

This clonotype has ten or more counts. Found in a library prepared for alpha chains, this beta chain is an off-target read, and its abundance has little meaning. This chain joins TRBV7-2 and TRBJ1-4, with 7 positions matching TRBD1. There are 14 residues in the CDR3. The J segment lost 7 bases and the V segment lost 2 bases, leaving 4 bases of the junction unmatched. Per the germline V gene, CDR1 is SGHTA and CDR2 is FQGNSA. The CDR3 nucleotides read TGTGCCAGCAGCTTATACAGGGGAGCTGAAAAACTGTTTTTT. Protein: CASSLYRGAEKLFF.

A remark on this clonotype: This may be a read error, as it is one base from a much larger clone. This likely comes from a read error, as the CDR3 has no conserved phenylalanine or tryptophan at its end. As an off-target read in a library built for alpha chains, this beta chain has a frequency of little significance. The rearrangement joins TRBV18 to TRBJ1-1; a possible D gene is TRBD1 (5 bases). Germline V gene lookup returns CDR1 KGHSH and CDR2 LQKENI. Trimming pared 2 bases from V and 8 bases from J, leaving 12 bases between. The CDR3 loop spans 13 amino acids. As DNA, the CDR3 is TGTGCCAGCTCACCATTACAGGAGGGAGAAGCTTTCTTA. It yields the protein CASSPLQEGEAFL.